Given below is one T cell receptor (beta chain) in context. Its cognate antigen is unknown. The CDR3 runs 17 residues. Into CD45RA+ naive and CD45RA-negative memory subsets, the CD4+ cells were split. These data originate in a study of shared clonotypes between healthy human individuals. Across the whole study: There were three CD4 naive, three CD4 memory, two CD8 naive and one CD8 memory plates per donor.

Study results and limitations: On the whole, naive subsets had larger estimated richness than memory subsets had.

Produced via immunoSEQ multiplex PCR; TCRdb's table is partial and in-frame only. The sample consists of roughly 2.5 million clones, more than 90% of them appearing once. The sequenced sample was naive CD4+ T cells sorted from blood. Described subset: CD45RA+ positively selected. The TCR originated in a man younger than 35 in good health. This chain uses TRBV21-1 with TRBJ2-1; the tabulated D call, TRBD2, remains unverified against the DNA. TRBV21-1 is a listed pseudogene. CDR3 nucleotide sequence: TGTGCCAGCAGCAAAGAGAGTCCTTCCTATCGCAACAATGAGCAGTTCTTC. Protein: CASSKESPSYRNNEQFF.